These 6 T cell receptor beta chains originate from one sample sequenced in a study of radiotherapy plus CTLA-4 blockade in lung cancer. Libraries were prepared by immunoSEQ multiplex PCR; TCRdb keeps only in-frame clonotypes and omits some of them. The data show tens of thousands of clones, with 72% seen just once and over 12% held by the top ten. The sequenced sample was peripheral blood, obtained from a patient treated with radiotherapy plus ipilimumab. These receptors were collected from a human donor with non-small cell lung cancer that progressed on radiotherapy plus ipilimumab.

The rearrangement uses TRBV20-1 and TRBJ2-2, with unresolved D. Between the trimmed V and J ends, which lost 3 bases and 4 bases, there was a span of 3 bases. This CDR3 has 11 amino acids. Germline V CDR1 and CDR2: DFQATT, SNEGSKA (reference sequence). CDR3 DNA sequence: TGCAGTGCTAGTGCCACCGGGGAGCTGTTTTTT. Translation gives CSASATGELFF.

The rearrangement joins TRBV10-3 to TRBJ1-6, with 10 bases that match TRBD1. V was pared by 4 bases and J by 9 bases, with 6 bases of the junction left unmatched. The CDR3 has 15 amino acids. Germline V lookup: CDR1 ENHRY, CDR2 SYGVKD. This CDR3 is CAISGGDRGGSPLHF. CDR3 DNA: TGTGCCATCAGTGGAGGGGACAGGGGAGGTTCACCCCTCCACTTT.

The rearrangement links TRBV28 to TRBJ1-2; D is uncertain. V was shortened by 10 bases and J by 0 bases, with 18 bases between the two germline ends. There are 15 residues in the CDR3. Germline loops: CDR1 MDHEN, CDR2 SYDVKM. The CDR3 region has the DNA TGTGCCACCCTTCCCGCGGGAAAAGCTAACTATGGCTACACCTTC. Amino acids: CATLPAGKANYGYTF.

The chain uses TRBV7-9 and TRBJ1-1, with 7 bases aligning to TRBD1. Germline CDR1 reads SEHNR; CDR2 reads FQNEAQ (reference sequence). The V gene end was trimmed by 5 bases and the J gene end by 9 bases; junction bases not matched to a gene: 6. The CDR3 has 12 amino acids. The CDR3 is CASSADRAQAFF. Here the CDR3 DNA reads TGTGCCAGCAGCGCAGACAGGGCCCAAGCTTTCTTT.

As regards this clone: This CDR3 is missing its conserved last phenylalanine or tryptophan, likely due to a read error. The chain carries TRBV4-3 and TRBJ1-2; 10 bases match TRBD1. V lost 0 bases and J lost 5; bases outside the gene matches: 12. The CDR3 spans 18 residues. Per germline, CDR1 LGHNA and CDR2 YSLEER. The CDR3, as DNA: TGCGCCAGCAGCCAAGATTGGGTTCTTCCGGGACAGGGGTATGGCTACACCCTC. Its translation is CASSQDWVLPGQGYGYTL.

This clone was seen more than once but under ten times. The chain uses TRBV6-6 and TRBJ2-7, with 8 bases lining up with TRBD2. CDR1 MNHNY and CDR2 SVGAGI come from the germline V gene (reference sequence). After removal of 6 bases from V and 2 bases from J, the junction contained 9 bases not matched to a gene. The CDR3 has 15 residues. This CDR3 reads CASSRAGSGAYEQYF. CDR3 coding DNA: TGTGCCAGCAGCCGGGCGGGTAGCGGGGCCTACGAGCAGTACTTC.